This T cell receptor beta chain is from a study of T cells after yellow fever vaccination. This clonotype was seen ten or more times. Using its own MiXCR run on the 5' RACE reads, TCRdb lists one record per CDR3 protein. The table lists under 15,000 distinct CDR3 sequences, about 7.3% of them singletons. The CDR3 has 15 amino acids. From germline, CDR1 is LGHDT and CDR2 YNNKEL (reference sequence). V was cut by 4 bases and J by 3 bases, with 13 bases left in between. The chain recombines TRBV3-1 with TRBJ2-1; unclear D gene. The TCR was taken from a man aged 18 to 30 who received the YFV17D yellow fever vaccine. Sequencing used PBMCs, either bulk or a sorted T-cell subset (CD4+, CD8+, memory, or dextramer-sorted; not recorded which), obtained on the day of the yellow fever booster vaccination. For the CDR3, the DNA is TGTGCCAGCAGCCCCCCGTTGGGCCGCTACAATGAGCAGTTCTTC. This codes for CASSPPLGRYNEQFF.